This entry features one TCR beta chain sequence. Its target is not known. This entry belongs to a study of tumor and adjacent non-tumor tissue in lung cancer. Overall study context: The patients, 10 to 11 men and 4 or 5 women, were about 31 to 85 with stage I to III disease. Notes on the study in general: Significantly higher TCR diversity was found in tumor than normal lung. Higher tumor TCR diversity was associated with shorter survival. Normal lung showed higher cumulative top 100 clone frequency than tumor.

A modified ARM-PCR protocol with three rounds of nested PCR amplified TCRbeta. TCRdb analysed the multiplex PCR reads with MiXCR anew, one entry per CDR3 protein. Of about 120,000 distinct CDR3 sequences in the sample, roughly 64% were seen once. Trimming removed 9 bases from V and 1 base from J, with 12 bases in between. The CDR3 covers 13 residues. Germline V gene sequence: CDR1 SGHAT, CDR2 FQDESV (reference sequence). This sample's RNA came from whole unsorted tissue. The V gene is TRBV11-1, the J gene TRBJ1-1, with a possible D match to TRBD1 (5 bases). This TCR was recovered from a man in his thirties or forties with non-small cell lung cancer. Sequencing was done on a sample of lung tumor tissue. CDR3 protein: CASGFDRNTEAFF. CDR3 DNA: TGTGCCAGTGGCTTCGACAGGAACACTGAAGCTTTCTTT.